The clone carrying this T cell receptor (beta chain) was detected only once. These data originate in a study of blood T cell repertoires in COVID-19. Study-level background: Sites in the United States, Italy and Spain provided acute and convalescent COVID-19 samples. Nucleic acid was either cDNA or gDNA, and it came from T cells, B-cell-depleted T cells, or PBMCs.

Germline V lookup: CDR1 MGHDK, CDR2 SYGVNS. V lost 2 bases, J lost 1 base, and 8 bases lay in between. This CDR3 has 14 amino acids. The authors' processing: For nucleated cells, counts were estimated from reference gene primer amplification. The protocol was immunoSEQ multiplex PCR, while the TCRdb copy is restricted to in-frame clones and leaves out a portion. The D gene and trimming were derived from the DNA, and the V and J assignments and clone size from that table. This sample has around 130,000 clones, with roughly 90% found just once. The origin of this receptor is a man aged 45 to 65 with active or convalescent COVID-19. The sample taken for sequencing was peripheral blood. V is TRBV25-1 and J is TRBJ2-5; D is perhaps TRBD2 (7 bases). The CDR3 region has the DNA TGTGCCAGCAGTGAAGGGGGGGCCCAAGAGACCCAGTACTTC. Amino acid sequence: CASSEGGAQETQYF.